This is a list of T cell receptor beta chains from one sample in a study of blood T cell repertoires in COVID-19. The repertoire was sequenced with immunoSEQ multiplex PCR; TCRdb's copy has only in-frame clones and lacks some. Of about 190,000 clones listed, roughly 84% are singletons. Sequencing was done on a sample of peripheral blood. These receptors came from an elderly woman with active or convalescent COVID-19. CDR3s include the opening cysteine and the closing phenylalanine or tryptophan. A D gene is named only where the DNA matches it firmly. Some rows have no size entry. The others give once, few or many, or a class for an expanded clone.

d_gene: -
j_gene: TRBJ2-5
v_gene: TRBV20-1
abundance: -
CDR3aa: CSASSAGSVQETQYF
CDR3nt: TGCAGTGCTAGTTCGGCGGGATCAGTCCAAGAGACCCAGTACTTC

d_gene: -
j_gene: TRBJ1-2
v_gene: TRBV29-1
abundance: -
CDR3aa: CSVEGYDYGYTF
CDR3nt: TGCAGCGTTGAGGGCTACGACTATGGCTACACCTTC

d_gene: TRBD1
j_gene: TRBJ1-1
v_gene: TRBV10-3
abundance: -
CDR3aa: CAISVGPGQGNTEAFF
CDR3nt: TGTGCCATCAGTGTTGGGCCGGGACAGGGGAACACTGAAGCTTTCTTT

d_gene: -
j_gene: TRBJ1-4
v_gene: TRBV6-6
abundance: few
CDR3aa: CASSYSPGLQLF
CDR3nt: TGTGCCAGCAGTTACTCCCCAGGGCTACAGCTTTTT

d_gene: TRBD2
j_gene: TRBJ2-4
v_gene: TRBV9
abundance: -
CDR3aa: CASSVDGLAGNIQYF
CDR3nt: TGTGCCAGCAGCGTAGATGGACTAGCGGGAAACATTCAGTACTTC

d_gene: -
j_gene: TRBJ2-7
v_gene: TRBV5-1
abundance: -
CDR3aa: CASSLSFLNEQYF
CDR3nt: TGCGCCAGCAGCTTGAGTTTCCTAAACGAGCAGTACTTC

d_gene: -
j_gene: TRBJ1-6
v_gene: TRBV12-3/TRBV12-4
abundance: few
CDR3aa: CASSLDGNSPLHF
CDR3nt: TGTGCCAGCAGTTTAGACGGTAATTCACCCCTCCACTTT

d_gene: -
j_gene: TRBJ1-5
v_gene: TRBV2
abundance: -
CDR3aa: CASSPTGLRSNQPQHF
CDR3nt: TGTGCCAGCAGTCCAACAGGCCTCCGTAGCAATCAGCCCCAGCATTTT

d_gene: -
j_gene: TRBJ1-1
v_gene: TRBV7-3
abundance: -
CDR3aa: CASAPGGNTEAFF
CDR3nt: TGTGCCAGCGCCCCCGGCGGGAACACTGAAGCTTTCTTT

d_gene: -
j_gene: TRBJ1-2
v_gene: TRBV28
abundance: -
CDR3aa: CASADRGYGYTF
CDR3nt: TGTGCCAGCGCCGATAGGGGCTATGGCTACACCTTC

d_gene: TRBD1
j_gene: TRBJ1-2
v_gene: TRBV6-4
abundance: -
CDR3aa: CASSLEGTGYYGYTF
CDR3nt: TGTGCCAGCAGTCTGGAGGGGACAGGGTACTATGGCTACACCTTC

d_gene: -
j_gene: TRBJ1-3
v_gene: TRBV11-3
abundance: -
CDR3aa: CASSLVQEGRNTIYF
CDR3nt: TGTGCCAGCAGCTTAGTCCAGGAGGGAAGAAACACCATATATTTT

d_gene: TRBD1
j_gene: TRBJ1-3
v_gene: TRBV11-2
abundance: once
CDR3aa: CASSAGTGSGNTIYF
CDR3nt: TGTGCCAGCAGCGCAGGGACAGGCTCTGGAAACACCATATATTTT

d_gene: -
j_gene: TRBJ1-2
v_gene: TRBV3-1/TRBV3-2
abundance: -
CDR3aa: CASSQGGKGGYTF
CDR3nt: TGTGCCAGCAGCCAAGGAGGGAAGGGTGGCTACACCTTC

d_gene: -
j_gene: TRBJ1-2
v_gene: TRBV18
abundance: -
CDR3aa: CASSPPRTEVPGYGYTF
CDR3nt: TGTGCCAGCTCCCCACCTCGGACAGAAGTCCCAGGGTATGGCTACACCTTC

d_gene: -
j_gene: TRBJ1-4
v_gene: TRBV2
abundance: -
CDR3aa: CASSENRDNEKLFF
CDR3nt: TGTGCCAGCAGTGAGAATCGGGATAACGAAAAACTGTTTTTT

d_gene: TRBD2
j_gene: TRBJ2-3
v_gene: TRBV5-1
abundance: -
CDR3aa: CASSLGLAGGTDTQYF
CDR3nt: TGCGCCAGCAGCTTGGGTCTAGCGGGCGGCACAGATACGCAGTATTTT

d_gene: TRBD1
j_gene: TRBJ1-2
v_gene: TRBV2
abundance: -
CDR3aa: CASRATGAGHYGYTF
CDR3nt: TGTGCCAGCAGGGCTACAGGGGCAGGACACTATGGCTACACCTTC

d_gene: -
j_gene: TRBJ2-3
v_gene: TRBV5-4
abundance: -
CDR3aa: CASWGGGVSTDTQYF
CDR3nt: TGTGCCAGCTGGGGGGGCGGGGTTAGCACAGATACGCAGTATTTT

d_gene: TRBD2
j_gene: TRBJ2-3
v_gene: TRBV28
abundance: -
CDR3aa: CVAGRYTDTQYF
CDR3nt: TGTGTTGCCGGGAGGTACACAGATACGCAGTATTTT

d_gene: TRBD1
j_gene: TRBJ1-5
v_gene: TRBV7-8
abundance: -
CDR3aa: CASSPDRAFNQPQHF
CDR3nt: TGTGCCAGCAGCCCTGACAGGGCTTTCAATCAGCCCCAGCATTTT

d_gene: -
j_gene: TRBJ1-5
v_gene: TRBV5-1
abundance: -
CDR3aa: CASSIEGRSQPQHF
CDR3nt: TGCGCCAGCAGCATTGAGGGCAGGAGTCAGCCCCAGCATTTT

d_gene: -
j_gene: TRBJ1-5
v_gene: TRBV28
abundance: few
CDR3aa: CASSLLGEGNQPQHF
CDR3nt: TGTGCCAGCAGTTTATTAGGGGAAGGCAATCAGCCCCAGCATTTT

d_gene: -
j_gene: TRBJ1-6
v_gene: TRBV5-1
abundance: -
CDR3aa: CASSLTDSPLHF
CDR3nt: TGCGCCAGCAGCCTGACAGATTCACCCCTCCACTTT

d_gene: -
j_gene: TRBJ2-7
v_gene: TRBV9
abundance: once
CDR3aa: CASSPRGGTYEQYF
CDR3nt: TGTGCCAGCAGCCCTAGGGGGGGCACCTACGAGCAGTACTTC

d_gene: TRBD1
j_gene: TRBJ1-1
v_gene: TRBV6-4
abundance: -
CDR3aa: CASRAGTGLGTEAFF
CDR3nt: TGTGCCAGCAGGGCCGGGACAGGGTTGGGCACTGAAGCTTTCTTT